This T cell receptor beta chain was recovered during a study of cytomegalovirus exposure and HLA in healthy donors (dated by TCRdb to the late 2010s). In terms of the full investigation: An earlier analysis of several hundred of the donors reported approximately 260 Gb of sequence data and around 110 million unique TCR beta sequences obtained from some 200 million T cells. Along with the approximately 650-subject first cohort, a separate validation cohort of 120 different subjects was used. Rather than using new phenotypic data, the later analysis identified candidate immune exposures from TCR beta sequences and from how often those sequences occurred across donors. About five DR-DQ haplotypes were treated as single units for association and clustering because of strong linkage in the cohort. HLA typing covered class I and class II loci at four-digit resolution. A later analysis re-examined previously published TCR beta repertoires from 610 or so donors and added high-resolution HLA genotyping to investigate patterns of TCR occurrence. Typing coverage differed by locus: A, B, C, DRB1 and DQB1 were typed in roughly 620-640 donors, DQA1 in about 510, DPA1 in around 580, and DPB1 in approximately 450. On average, roughly 240,000 unique TCR beta nucleotide sequences were sequenced per donor among about 400 genotyped donors of the cohort, with roughly 18% of those sequences being non-productive. High-throughput TCR immunosequencing, statistical association of individual TCRs with disease status, and machine learning were combined to predict cytomegalovirus infection status. The study used immunosequencing to profile the T cell repertoires of 666 subjects and linked those repertoires to cytomegalovirus serostatus. To decide whether each TCR beta V gene segment behaved as functional or pseudogenic, an earlier analysis of fewer than 750 of the donors relied on high-throughput TCR beta sequencing. The study was designed to test whether signatures of past pathogen exposure could be identified by cataloging public T cell receptors. Among the roughly 370 genotyped donors, around 79% belonged to the genetic ancestry cluster associated with self-reported Caucasian donors. All discovery cohort repertoires had been generated using a single sequencing platform. A later genetic analysis used genome-wide SNP genotypes for about 60% of the roughly 700 donors, treating that subset as a discovery cohort. Approximately 310 gigabases of sequencing data and 80 million or so unique TCR sequences were included in an early release covering about 620 HLA-typed donors. Donor age, sex, ethnicity and CMV serostatus were compiled together with the repertoire data.

From its cysteine to its phenylalanine, the CDR3 spans 16 amino acids. Only the CDR3 DNA stays, 48 bases, in frame from base 1. Taken from the germline V gene, the CDR1 and CDR2 loops are SNHLY and FYNNEI. V lost 5 bases and J lost 2 bases; the stretch between them is 15 bases long. In regard to this clone: It has no known antigen specificity. Base qualities are not provided; no much larger clone lies one nucleotide away.

The cohort consisted of 650 to 700 healthy bone marrow donors. Cohort members were all nominally healthy when sampled, although unrecorded immune exposures were likely present. The donor tested CMV seronegative, placing the donor among the 350 or so seronegative members of the cohort. Each donor provided a peripheral blood sample, and peripheral blood mononuclear cells were used for TCR beta sequencing. The Qiagen DNeasy Blood Extraction Kit was used to extract genomic DNA from the blood cell samples. What the research found in general, with its limitations: Correlated functional status among segregating V segments might reflect linkage disequilibrium, but an unknown experimental factor could not be ruled out. The study listed 170 or so TCR beta chains as associated with cytomegalovirus. In a later analysis, TCR association rates were found to vary across HLA loci, with the most associated TCRs seen for DRB1 alleles and the fewest for HLA-C alleles. Because counts were too low, more than 15 rarely observed V segments, including chromosome 9 orphons, were left out of the earlier analysis of about 500 of the donors. Most TCR sequences were observed very rarely across donors, whereas some public TCRs were present in many individuals. The classifier was reported to diagnose cytomegalovirus status with high specificity and sensitivity in both the original cohort and the validation cohort. At a false discovery rate of 0.05, a later analysis linked roughly 17,000 TCR beta sequences to specific HLA alleles. Assigning TCR associations to individual alleles was difficult when HLA alleles, especially DR and DQ, strongly co-occurred. In a later genetic analysis, a missense DCLRE1C variant was associated with V-gene and J-gene trimming of TCR beta chains, and the association was replicated in an independent cohort. In a later analysis, HLA-associated TCR beta chains were found to be more clonally expanded and to have lower generation probabilities than equally common non-associated chains. In a later analysis, several top co-occurrence clusters were reported to appear linked to parvovirus B19, influenza, CMV and Epstein-Barr virus. In an earlier analysis of a few hundred of the donors, most TCR beta V segments were observed in productive rearrangements about 87% or about 30% of the time, broadly matching IMGT annotations. Because the 87-base-pair reads could not distinguish some IMGT-functional V segments, including TRBV6-2 and TRBV6-3, those segments were excluded. In vitro tests confirmed that a few of the cytomegalovirus-associated TCR beta chains recognize cytomegalovirus antigens. A group of highly shared sequence variants was considered likely to be a technical artifact of the sequencing pipeline. For the cohort, immune exposure information was limited to CMV serostatus. The authors suggested that the approach could potentially be generalized to other disease states and immunological phenotypes. The presence/absence analyses assumed that sequencing depth was roughly uniform across donors, and that assumption may not be true. Most CMV-associated TCR beta chains appeared to be HLA-restricted in a later analysis, and the HLA associations seemed to be driven largely by CMV exposure. A further reported finding was that TCR beta sequences accurately predicted the HLA-A and HLA-B alleles for most subjects in the first cohort. In this cohort, only TCR beta chains were sequenced, and detectable features were limited by the absence of alpha or paired-chain data. According to a later genetic analysis, donors in an Asian-associated ancestry cluster had fewer N-insertions in productive TCRs than the roughly 660-donor mean. Because HLA typing was missing for some donors at each locus, association tests included only the typed subset.

Receptor amplification or capture employed the immunoSEQ multiplex PCR assay. For the multiplex PCR, a mixture combining 60 forward primers for TCR Vbeta segments and 13 reverse primers for TCR Jbeta segments was used. A multiplex PCR assay on genomic DNA amplified the CDR3 region of rearranged TCR beta genes. Amplified TCR beta libraries were sequenced as 87-base-pair reads on the Illumina HiSeq System. The paper's data handling went like this. A later analysis tallied roughly 78 million unique TCR beta chains across the 610 or so repertoires, and about 10 million of those chains were shared by two or more donors. To remove PCR and sequencing errors, raw reads were error-corrected and collapsed into unique sequences using a nearest-neighbor algorithm that merged closely related sequences. V, D and J gene segments were assigned by aligning CDR3 sequences to IMGT reference sequences. For a sequence to be retained, a match of at least six nucleotides was required to both a V gene segment and a J gene segment. A rearrangement was called productive if the CDR3 had no stop codons and remained in frame with V and J, and every other rearrangement was called non-productive. CDR3 was defined by IMGT convention, running from the second conserved V-encoded cysteine to the conserved J-encoded phenylalanine. In an earlier analysis of around 540 of the donors, sequences lacking an unambiguous match to a single V gene segment were excluded. In an earlier analysis of a few hundred of the donors, V segments were called functional above 56.7% productive rearrangements and were called segregating when the between-donor standard deviation exceeded 5%. A statistical classification framework was built for diagnosing cytomegalovirus status from the catalog of TCR beta chain sequences. In a later analysis, TCR nucleotide sequences were compared against IMGT/GENE-DB human TR gene sequences so that V and J genes could be assigned. The TCRdist pipeline was used in a later analysis to assign CDR3 sequences and most-parsimonious VDJ recombination scenarios. A later analysis defined each TCR beta chain by its CDR3 amino acid sequence plus V-gene family, and excluded reads lacking a unique V-gene family. A later analysis removed nearly 600 highly shared, low-generation-probability nucleotide sequences to deal with suspected cross-contamination and a sequencing artifact. In a later analysis, a clonal expansion index for each public chain was calculated from normalized within-repertoire ranks of inferred template counts. In a later analysis, generation probabilities were computed with a VDJ recombination model fitted to out-of-frame rearrangements, and the resulting probabilities were checked against IGoR. In a later analysis, TCR-TCR, TCR-HLA and TCR-CMV co-occurrence was scored with hypergeometric tests, and a repertoire-size bias correction was applied to TCR pairs. False discovery rates were estimated in a later analysis by permuting HLA or CMV assignments 20 times. A later analysis grouped co-occurring TCRs with DBSCAN, adding TCRdist sequence similarity when clustering within HLA-allele-positive subsets. Co-occurrence clustering excluded repertoires with fewer than 30,000 or more than 120,000 public chains, plus five with anomalous nucleotide sharing. Sourced from immuneACCESS, this table was stored by TCRdb with only in-frame sequences that have V and J called. A share of the clones is absent; for the studies checked, an unresolved V gene accounts for under half, and the remainder has no known explanation. V and J calls and clone size are as listed in that table; D and trimming were resolved from the DNA. The table for this sample lists over 200,000 clones; 65% to 75% of them were counted only once. 1.8% of the sample belongs to the ten largest clones.

This receptor was obtained from a woman in her twenties or thirties in good health and CMV-seronegative. Rearrangement joined TRBV2 to TRBJ1-4, and possibly TRBD1, on 6 matching bases. The material sequenced was PBMCs. The sequence in DNA is TGTGCCAGCAGTCGAGAACAGGGTGGGACTAATGAAAAACTGTTTTTT. Translated, it reads CASSREQGGTNEKLFF.